This T cell receptor (beta chain) was found in a study of identical twins. This CDR3 is 13 amino acids long. Looked up from germline, CDR1 is SQVTM and CDR2 is ANQGSEA. V shed 6 bases and J 7 bases; nucleotides not matched to a gene: 8. After template switching added a universal primer site, the resulting cDNA carried unique molecular identifiers. Each CDR3 protein gets one entry after TCRdb re-called the 5' RACE reads with MiXCR. The data hold fewer than 900,000 distinct CDR3 sequences, with 18% observed a single time. The same data also went into a second study, on T cells expressing NK-cell markers. This second report adds: The TCR beta repertoires were obtained from sorted CD3+CD56+NKG2C+, CD3+CD56+NKG2C- and CD3+CD56-NKG2C+ T cells.

This chain connects TRBV29-1 to TRBJ2-5; 10 bases agree with TRBD2. The receptor was isolated from a woman aged 18-35 years in good health. The specimen sequenced was PBMCs. The CDR3 is CSVAGTSVVTQYF. In DNA form, the CDR3 reads TGCAGCGTCGCCGGGACTAGCGTGGTGACCCAGTACTTC.